This TCR beta chain was captured by sequencing in a study of a mutant IDH1 vaccine in newly diagnosed glioma. Whole-study context: Males made up roughly 60% and females roughly 38% of treated patients, whose mean age was approximately 40 years. Before enrollment, patients got radiotherapy alone, temozolomide alone, or mostly the combination.

Study outcomes and limitations: Among top peripheral T cell clonotypes, changes seemed unrelated to pseudoprogression.

The CDR3 extends over 14 amino acids. Between the trimmed V and J ends, which lost 9 bases and 1 base, there was a span of 14 bases. Germline CDR1 is SGHDN and CDR2 is FVKESK. In regard to this clone: Its matching antigen is unknown.

TCRdb keeps only in-frame clones here, not all; method: immunoSEQ multiplex PCR. The sample holds some 10,000 clones, about four fifths seen once. Time point here: week 47, end of study. A 20-mer mutant IDH1 peptide at 300 ug was injected subcutaneously with topical imiquimod. New WHO grade 3 or 4 IDH1-mutant, ATRX-lost astrocytomas were present in all donors. This sequence was found in a man aged 30 to 39 with glioma. Sequenced material: PBMCs, taken from a glioma patient whose treatment included an IDH1 peptide vaccine. This sequence joins TRBV14 and TRBJ2-3, with D perhaps matching TRBD2 (6 bases). This chain's CDR3 is CARNLASRTDTQYF. CDR3 DNA: TGTGCCAGGAACCTAGCGTCCCGCACAGATACGCAGTATTTT. Variable domain in full (rest from reference TRBV14 and TRBJ2-3): EAGVTQFPSHSVIEKGQTVTLRCDPISGHDNLYWYRRVMGKEIKFLLHFVKESKQDESGMPNNRFLAERTGGTYSTLKVQPAELEDSGVYFCARNLASRTDTQYFGPGTRLTVL.